A selection of T cell receptor beta chains follows, all from one sample in a study of early T cells in non-severe SARS-CoV-2 infection. From the 5' RACE reads, TCRdb called clonotypes with MiXCR, one entry per CDR3 protein. The table shows 50,000 to 60,000 distinct CDR3 sequences, with approximately 8% occurring only once. What was sequenced was whole blood. The receptor source for this set is an adult who was a healthcare worker with PCR-confirmed SARS-CoV-2 infection or an uninfected control (not recorded which). The CDR3 runs from the conserved cysteine through the conserved F or W. D genes are given only for firm matches. For some rows the clone size is stated as once, few or many, or as a class when expanded; others skip it.

d_gene: .; j_gene: TRBJ2-4; abundance: many; v_gene: TRBV6-2/TRBV6-3; CDR3nt: TGTGCCAGCAGTTCTGCGCTGGCCAAAAACATTCAGTACTTC; CDR3aa: CASSSALAKNIQYF
d_gene: TRBD2; j_gene: TRBJ2-5; abundance: .; v_gene: TRBV11-3; CDR3nt: TGTGCCAGCAGTTTTTCGGGGGGAGAGACCCAGTACTTC; CDR3aa: CASSFSGGETQYF
d_gene: .; j_gene: TRBJ2-1; abundance: many; v_gene: TRBV11-2; CDR3nt: TGTGCCAGCAGCACGACCCAGAATGAGCAGTTCTTC; CDR3aa: CASSTTQNEQFF
d_gene: TRBD2; j_gene: TRBJ2-3; abundance: .; v_gene: TRBV7-9; CDR3nt: TGTGCCAGCAGCGTAGGACTAGCGGATACGCAGTATTTT; CDR3aa: CASSVGLADTQYF
d_gene: .; j_gene: TRBJ2-7; abundance: many; v_gene: TRBV28; CDR3nt: TGTGCCAGCAGTGCTCTTCCAGCGGCCTACGAGCAGTACTTC; CDR3aa: CASSALPAAYEQYF
d_gene: .; j_gene: TRBJ2-1; abundance: few; v_gene: TRBV27; CDR3nt: TGTGCCAGCAGTTCGGGGGTTAGCTCCTACAATGAGCAGTTCTTC; CDR3aa: CASSSGVSSYNEQFF
d_gene: TRBD2; j_gene: TRBJ2-1; abundance: few; v_gene: TRBV28; CDR3nt: TGTGCCAGCATCAAACTCTGGGGACTAGCGGACTCCTACAATGAGCAGTTCTTC; CDR3aa: CASIKLWGLADSYNEQFF
d_gene: .; j_gene: TRBJ1-2; abundance: many; v_gene: TRBV28; CDR3nt: TGTGCCAGCAGTACTCGACAGCCACTAACCTTC; CDR3aa: CASSTRQPLTF
d_gene: .; j_gene: TRBJ1-6; abundance: few; v_gene: TRBV7-9; CDR3nt: TGTGCCAGCAGCCCGGGGGAGACAAATAATTCACCCCTCCACTTT; CDR3aa: CASSPGETNNSPLHF
d_gene: .; j_gene: TRBJ2-5; abundance: .; v_gene: TRBV4-2; CDR3nt: TGTGCCAGCAGCCGAGGGACTTCAGGTTTCCAAGAGACCCAGTACTTC; CDR3aa: CASSRGTSGFQETQYF
d_gene: .; j_gene: TRBJ2-7; abundance: many; v_gene: TRBV7-6; CDR3nt: TGTGCCAGCAGCTTAGGCACGCTTTACGAGCAGTACTTC; CDR3aa: CASSLGTLYEQYF
d_gene: .; j_gene: TRBJ2-2; abundance: few; v_gene: TRBV9; CDR3nt: TGTGCCAGCAGCGTAGGTCCGGGCGCGAACACCGGGGAGCTGTTTTTT; CDR3aa: CASSVGPGANTGELFF
d_gene: TRBD2; j_gene: TRBJ2-7; abundance: few; v_gene: TRBV5-1; CDR3nt: TGCGCCAGCAGCTCCTGGGGGGGCTCCTACGAGCAGTACTTC; CDR3aa: CASSSWGGSYEQYF
d_gene: TRBD2; j_gene: TRBJ2-1; abundance: .; v_gene: TRBV6-4; CDR3nt: TGTGCCAGCGGGACTAGTTACAATGAGCAGTTCTTC; CDR3aa: CASGTSYNEQFF
d_gene: .; j_gene: TRBJ2-1; abundance: many; v_gene: TRBV27; CDR3nt: TGTGCCAGCAGTCCCGGGGCGGCCTACAATGAGCAGTTCTTC; CDR3aa: CASSPGAAYNEQFF
d_gene: TRBD2; j_gene: TRBJ2-5; abundance: many; v_gene: TRBV6-6; CDR3nt: TGTGCCAGCAGTTCTAGCGGGATTCAAGAGACCCAGTACTTC; CDR3aa: CASSSSGIQETQYF
d_gene: TRBD2; j_gene: TRBJ2-1; abundance: many; v_gene: TRBV28; CDR3nt: TGTGCCAGCGGCCGATTGGCGGGAGGGGCCTACAATGAGCAGTTCTTC; CDR3aa: CASGRLAGGAYNEQFF
d_gene: TRBD2; j_gene: TRBJ2-3; abundance: few; v_gene: TRBV2; CDR3nt: TGTGCCAGCAGCCAAACTAGCGGACGCACAGATACGCAGTATTTT; CDR3aa: CASSQTSGRTDTQYF
d_gene: .; j_gene: TRBJ2-3; abundance: many; v_gene: TRBV4-2; CDR3nt: TGTGCCAGCAGCCAAGATACCTCTGGTGGAGGAGAAGATACGCAGTATTTT; CDR3aa: CASSQDTSGGGEDTQYF
d_gene: .; j_gene: TRBJ2-5; abundance: .; v_gene: TRBV24-1; CDR3nt: TGTGCCACCAGTGATCGCGGGTCCATTTTCCGAGAGACCCAGTACTTC; CDR3aa: CATSDRGSIFRETQYF
d_gene: .; j_gene: TRBJ2-2; abundance: .; v_gene: TRBV27; CDR3nt: TGTGCCAGCAGTTTTCAAGGGAGCACCGGGGAGCTGTTTTTT; CDR3aa: CASSFQGSTGELFF
d_gene: TRBD2; j_gene: TRBJ2-1; abundance: few; v_gene: TRBV7-9; CDR3nt: TGTGCCAGCAGCCCCCCCCTAGCGGGTGAGCAGTTCTTC; CDR3aa: CASSPPLAGEQFF
d_gene: .; j_gene: TRBJ2-2; abundance: .; v_gene: TRBV2; CDR3nt: TGTGCCAGCAGGGAGGTGGCCGGGGAGCTGTTTTTT; CDR3aa: CASREVAGELFF
d_gene: .; j_gene: TRBJ2-5; abundance: many; v_gene: TRBV4-1; CDR3nt: TGCGCCAGCAGCCAAGATTGGGGCGGGACCCAGTACTTC; CDR3aa: CASSQDWGGTQYF
d_gene: TRBD1; j_gene: TRBJ2-7; abundance: many; v_gene: TRBV23-1; CDR3nt: TGCGCCAGCAGTCAGACAGGGCTGGACGAGCAGTACTTC; CDR3aa: CASSQTGLDEQYF
d_gene: .; j_gene: TRBJ1-5; abundance: few; v_gene: TRBV2; CDR3nt: TGTGCCAGCAGCGACAGCGTTAGCAATCAGCCCCAGCATTTT; CDR3aa: CASSDSVSNQPQHF
d_gene: .; j_gene: TRBJ2-1; abundance: .; v_gene: TRBV6-5; CDR3nt: TGTGCCAGCAGGTTCAGTAGCGGACTATTAAATGAGCAGTTCTTC; CDR3aa: CASRFSSGLLNEQFF
d_gene: .; j_gene: TRBJ2-6; abundance: few; v_gene: TRBV4-1; CDR3nt: TGCGCCAGCAGCCAAGCGATGAGTAGCTCTGGGGCCAACGTCCTGACTTTC; CDR3aa: CASSQAMSSSGANVLTF
d_gene: .; j_gene: TRBJ2-3; abundance: .; v_gene: TRBV7-9; CDR3nt: TGTGCCAGCAGCTCCCCCCTGGGCGGGCTCAGCACAGATACGCAGTATTTT; CDR3aa: CASSSPLGGLSTDTQYF
d_gene: TRBD2; j_gene: TRBJ2-3; abundance: many; v_gene: TRBV5-4; CDR3nt: TGTGCCAGCAGCTTGTTGGGAGGGGGCACAGATACGCAGTATTTT; CDR3aa: CASSLLGGGTDTQYF
d_gene: TRBD2; j_gene: TRBJ2-3; abundance: few; v_gene: TRBV5-1; CDR3nt: TGCGCCAGCAGCTTGGCCACGTCTAGCGGGGGGAGAAATACGCAGTATTTT; CDR3aa: CASSLATSSGGRNTQYF
d_gene: .; j_gene: TRBJ2-5; abundance: few; v_gene: TRBV20-1; CDR3nt: TGCAGTGCTAAGGCCCCGGGGGAGACCCAGTACTTC; CDR3aa: CSAKAPGETQYF
d_gene: TRBD2; j_gene: TRBJ2-5; abundance: .; v_gene: TRBV7-2; CDR3nt: TGTGCCAGCAGCTCCCCCCTAACTAGCGGGGTAAAAGAGACCCAGTACTTC; CDR3aa: CASSSPLTSGVKETQYF
d_gene: .; j_gene: TRBJ1-2; abundance: few; v_gene: TRBV6-5; CDR3nt: TGTGCCAGCAGTCCCCTACCTTATGGCTACACCTTC; CDR3aa: CASSPLPYGYTF
d_gene: TRBD2; j_gene: TRBJ2-1; abundance: few; v_gene: TRBV6-6; CDR3nt: TGTGCCAGCAGTTACCCGCTTCGGGCGGGAGATAACAATGAGCAGTTCTTC; CDR3aa: CASSYPLRAGDNNEQFF
d_gene: TRBD1; j_gene: TRBJ2-1; abundance: large; v_gene: TRBV9; CDR3nt: TGTGCCAGCAGCGTAGAGGGGGCGACGTGGGATGAGCAGTTCTTC; CDR3aa: CASSVEGATWDEQFF
d_gene: TRBD1; j_gene: TRBJ2-5; abundance: few; v_gene: TRBV7-3; CDR3nt: TGTGCCAGCAGCTGGGGACAGGGAAAAGAGACCCAGTACTTC; CDR3aa: CASSWGQGKETQYF
d_gene: .; j_gene: TRBJ1-5; abundance: few; v_gene: TRBV19; CDR3nt: TGTGCCAGTAGTAGGCAACAGGGTCCCCAGCATTTT; CDR3aa: CASSRQQGPQHF
d_gene: TRBD2; j_gene: TRBJ2-3; abundance: .; v_gene: TRBV19; CDR3nt: TGTGCCAGCAATGCACTAGCGGGAGGGGAAGATACGCAGTATTTT; CDR3aa: CASNALAGGEDTQYF
d_gene: .; j_gene: TRBJ2-2; abundance: many; v_gene: TRBV7-9; CDR3nt: TGTGCCCCCCGGGCCTCTCTTAACACCGGGGAGCTGTTTTTT; CDR3aa: CAPRASLNTGELFF